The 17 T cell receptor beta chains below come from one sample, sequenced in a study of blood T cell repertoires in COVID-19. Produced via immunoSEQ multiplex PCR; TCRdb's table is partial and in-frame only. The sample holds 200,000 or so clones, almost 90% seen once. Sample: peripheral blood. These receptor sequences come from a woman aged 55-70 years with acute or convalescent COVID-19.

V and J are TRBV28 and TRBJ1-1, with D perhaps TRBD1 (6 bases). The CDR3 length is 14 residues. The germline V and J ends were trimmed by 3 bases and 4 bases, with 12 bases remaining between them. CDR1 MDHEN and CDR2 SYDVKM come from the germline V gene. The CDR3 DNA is TGTGCCAGCAGTTTTCCCATAGGGGGCACTGAAGCTTTCTTT. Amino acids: CASSFPIGGTEAFF.

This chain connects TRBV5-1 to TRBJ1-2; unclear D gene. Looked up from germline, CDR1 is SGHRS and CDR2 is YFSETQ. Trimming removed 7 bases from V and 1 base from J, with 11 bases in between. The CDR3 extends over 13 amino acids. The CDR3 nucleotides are TGCGCCAGCGCCAAGACAAGTAACTATGGCTACACCTTC. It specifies CASAKTSNYGYTF.

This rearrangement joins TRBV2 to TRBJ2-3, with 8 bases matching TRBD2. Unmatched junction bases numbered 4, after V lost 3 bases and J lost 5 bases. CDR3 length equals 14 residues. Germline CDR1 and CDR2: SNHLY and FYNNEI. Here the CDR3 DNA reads TGTGCCAGCAGTGATCCGGGAGGGATAGATACGCAGTATTTT. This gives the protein CASSDPGGIDTQYF. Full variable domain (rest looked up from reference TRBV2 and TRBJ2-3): EPEVTQTPSHQVTQMGQEVILRCVPISNHLYFYWYRQILGQKVEFLVSFYNNEISEKSEIFDDQFSVERPDGSNFTLKIRSTKLEDSAMYFCASSDPGGIDTQYFGPGTRLTVL.

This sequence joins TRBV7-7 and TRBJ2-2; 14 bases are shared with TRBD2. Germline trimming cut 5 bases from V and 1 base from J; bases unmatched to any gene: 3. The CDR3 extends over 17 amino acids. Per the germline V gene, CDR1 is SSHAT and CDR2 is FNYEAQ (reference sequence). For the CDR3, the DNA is TGTGCCAGCAGCCAAGGGACTAGCGGGAGGAACACCGGGGAGCTGTTTTTT. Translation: CASSQGTSGRNTGELFF.

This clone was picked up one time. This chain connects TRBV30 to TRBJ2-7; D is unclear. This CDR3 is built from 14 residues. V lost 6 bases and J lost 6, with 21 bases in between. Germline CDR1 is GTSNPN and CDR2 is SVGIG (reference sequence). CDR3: CACRPGSGKGEQYF. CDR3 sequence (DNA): TGTGCCTGTCGCCCCGGGTCGGGTAAAGGCGAGCAGTACTTC.

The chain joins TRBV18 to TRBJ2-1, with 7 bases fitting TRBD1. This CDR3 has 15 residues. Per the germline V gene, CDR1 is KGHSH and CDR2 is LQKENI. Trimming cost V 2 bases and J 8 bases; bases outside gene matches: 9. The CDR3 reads CASSPGRGIGHEQFF. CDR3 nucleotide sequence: TGTGCCAGCTCACCAGGCAGGGGGATAGGACATGAGCAGTTCTTC.

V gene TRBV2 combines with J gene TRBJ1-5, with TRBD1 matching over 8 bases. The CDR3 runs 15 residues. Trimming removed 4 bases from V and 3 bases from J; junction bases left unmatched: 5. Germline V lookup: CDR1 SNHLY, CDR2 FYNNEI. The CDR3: CASSAGTGTNQPQHF. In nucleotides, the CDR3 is TGTGCCAGCAGTGCCGGGACAGGTACCAATCAGCCCCAGCATTTT.

The CDR3 coding sequence is TGCGCCAGCAGCTTTGACAGGGCGGGAAACATTCAGTACTTC. It translates to CASSFDRAGNIQYF. The chain carries TRBV5-1 and TRBJ2-4; 7 nucleotides match TRBD1. The length of the CDR3 is 14 residues. The germline CDR1 and CDR2 sequences are SGHRS and YFSETQ. Germline trimming cut 2 bases from V and 6 bases from J; bases unmatched to any gene: 5.

For the CDR3, the DNA is TGTGCCAGCAGCTTAAGGGGCGGCGGGACGATCTCTGAAGCTTTCTTT. This gives the protein CASSLRGGGTISEAFF. This chain connects TRBV7-9 to TRBJ1-1, with a tentative D call TRBD1 (5 bases). Germline V gene data show CDR1 as SEHNR and CDR2 as FQNEAQ (reference sequence). Trimming stripped 2 bases from V and 6 bases from J, with 19 bases between. The CDR3 covers 16 residues.

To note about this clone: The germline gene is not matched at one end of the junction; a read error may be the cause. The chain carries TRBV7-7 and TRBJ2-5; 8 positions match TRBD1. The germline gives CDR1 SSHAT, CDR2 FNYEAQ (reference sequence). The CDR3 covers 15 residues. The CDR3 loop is CASSVGQGIQETQYF. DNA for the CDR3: TGTGCTAGCAGCGTAGGACAGGGTATTCAAGAGACCCAGTACTTC.

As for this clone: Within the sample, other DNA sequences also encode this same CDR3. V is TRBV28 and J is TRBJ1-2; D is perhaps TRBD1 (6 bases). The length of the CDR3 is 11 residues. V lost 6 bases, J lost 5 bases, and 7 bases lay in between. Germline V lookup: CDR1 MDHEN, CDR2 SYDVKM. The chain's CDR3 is CASSTGYGYTF. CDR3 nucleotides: TGTGCCAGCAGCACAGGGTATGGCTACACCTTC.

The DNA of the CDR3 is TGTGCCACCTTGGGACTAGCGGCCAATGAGCAGTTCTTC. Amino acid sequence: CATLGLAANEQFF. The V and J genes are TRBV6-5 and TRBJ2-1; 11 bases match TRBD2. Looked up from germline, CDR1 is MNHEY and CDR2 is SVGAGI. The length of the CDR3 is 13 residues. The trim removed 10 bases at V and 6 bases at J, leaving 5 bases unmatched.

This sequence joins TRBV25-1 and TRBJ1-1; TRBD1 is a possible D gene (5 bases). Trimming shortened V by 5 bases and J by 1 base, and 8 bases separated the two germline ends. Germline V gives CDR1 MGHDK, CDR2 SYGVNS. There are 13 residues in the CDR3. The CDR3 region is CASSHTGNTEAFF. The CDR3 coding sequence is TGTGCCAGCAGTCACACAGGGAACACTGAAGCTTTCTTT.

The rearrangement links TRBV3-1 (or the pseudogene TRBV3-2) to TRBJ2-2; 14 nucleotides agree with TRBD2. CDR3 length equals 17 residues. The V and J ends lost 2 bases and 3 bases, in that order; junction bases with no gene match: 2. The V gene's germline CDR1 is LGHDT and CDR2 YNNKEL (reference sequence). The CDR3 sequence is CASSQPGLAGDTGELFF. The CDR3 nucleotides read TGTGCCAGCAGCCAACCGGGACTAGCGGGGGACACCGGGGAGCTGTTTTTT.

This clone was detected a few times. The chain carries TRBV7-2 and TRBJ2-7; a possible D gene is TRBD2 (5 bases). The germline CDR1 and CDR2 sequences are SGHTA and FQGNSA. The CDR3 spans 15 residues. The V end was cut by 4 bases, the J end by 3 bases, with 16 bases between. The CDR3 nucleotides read TGTGCCAGCAGCTCGACCGGAGGACCGAGCTACGAGCAGTACTTC. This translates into CASSSTGGPSYEQYF. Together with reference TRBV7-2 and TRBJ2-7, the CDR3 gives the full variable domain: GAGVSQSPSNKVTEKGKDVELRCDPISGHTALYWYRQSLGQGLEFLIYFQGNSAPDKSGLPSDRFSAERTGGSVSTLTIQRTQQEDSAVYLCASSSTGGPSYEQYFGPGTRLTVT.

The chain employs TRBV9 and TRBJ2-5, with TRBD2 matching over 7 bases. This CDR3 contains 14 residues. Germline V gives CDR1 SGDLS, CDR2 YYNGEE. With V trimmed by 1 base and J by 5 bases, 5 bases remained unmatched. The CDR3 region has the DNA TGTGCCAGCAGCGTAACTAGCGAGGGGGAGACCCAGTACTTC. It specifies CASSVTSEGETQYF.

The CDR3 reads CASSYSGSQPQHF. In DNA form, the CDR3 reads TGTGCCAGCAGTTACTCGGGGAGTCAGCCCCAGCATTTT. The V and J genes are TRBV6-2 or TRBV6-3 and TRBJ1-5, with D unclear. The germline V and J ends were trimmed by 0 bases and 6 bases, with 6 bases remaining between them. This CDR3 has 13 residues. CDR1 and CDR2 (germline): MNHEY, SVGEGT.